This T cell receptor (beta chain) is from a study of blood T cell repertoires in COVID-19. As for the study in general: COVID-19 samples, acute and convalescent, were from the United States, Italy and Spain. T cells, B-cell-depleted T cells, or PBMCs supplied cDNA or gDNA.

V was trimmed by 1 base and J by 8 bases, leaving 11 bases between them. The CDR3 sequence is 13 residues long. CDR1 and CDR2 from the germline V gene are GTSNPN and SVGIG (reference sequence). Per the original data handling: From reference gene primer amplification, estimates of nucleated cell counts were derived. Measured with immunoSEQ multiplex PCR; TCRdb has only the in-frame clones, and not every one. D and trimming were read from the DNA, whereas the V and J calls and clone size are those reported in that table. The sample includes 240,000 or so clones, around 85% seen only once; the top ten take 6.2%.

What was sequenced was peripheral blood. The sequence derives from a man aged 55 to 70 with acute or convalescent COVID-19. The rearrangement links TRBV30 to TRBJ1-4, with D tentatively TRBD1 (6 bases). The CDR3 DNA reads TGTGCCTGGAGTGGAGGGGGAGTAGAAAAACTGTTTTTT. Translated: CAWSGGGVEKLFF.